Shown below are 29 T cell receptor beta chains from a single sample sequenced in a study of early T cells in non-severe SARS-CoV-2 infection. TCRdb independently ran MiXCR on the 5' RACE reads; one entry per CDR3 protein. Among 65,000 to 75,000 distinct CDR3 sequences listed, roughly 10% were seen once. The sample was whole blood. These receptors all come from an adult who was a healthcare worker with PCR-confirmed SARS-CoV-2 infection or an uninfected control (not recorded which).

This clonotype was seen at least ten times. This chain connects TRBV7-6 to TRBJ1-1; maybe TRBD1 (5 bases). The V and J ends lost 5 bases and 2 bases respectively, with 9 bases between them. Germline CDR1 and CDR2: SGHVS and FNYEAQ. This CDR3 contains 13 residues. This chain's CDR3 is CASSPGGNTEAFF. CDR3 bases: TGTGCCAGCAGCCCTGGGGGTAACACTGAAGCTTTCTTT.

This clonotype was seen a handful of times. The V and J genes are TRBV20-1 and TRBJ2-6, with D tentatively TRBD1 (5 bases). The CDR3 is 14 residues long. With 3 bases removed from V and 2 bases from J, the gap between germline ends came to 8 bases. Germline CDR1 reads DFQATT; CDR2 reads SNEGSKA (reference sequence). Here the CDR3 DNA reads TGCAGTGCTAGGGGGCAGGCTGGGGCCAACGTCCTGACTTTC. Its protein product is CSARGQAGANVLTF.

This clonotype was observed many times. The CDR3 coding sequence is TGTGCCAGCAGCTTGATAACAGGGGCATGGACCCAAGAGACCCAGTACTTC. Translation: CASSLITGAWTQETQYF. The rearrangement links TRBV7-9 to TRBJ2-5; TRBD1 agrees at 7 bases. CDR3 size: 17 residues. V shed 3 bases and J 1 base; nucleotides not matched to a gene: 11. The germline V gene has CDR1 SEHNR and CDR2 FQNEAQ (reference sequence).

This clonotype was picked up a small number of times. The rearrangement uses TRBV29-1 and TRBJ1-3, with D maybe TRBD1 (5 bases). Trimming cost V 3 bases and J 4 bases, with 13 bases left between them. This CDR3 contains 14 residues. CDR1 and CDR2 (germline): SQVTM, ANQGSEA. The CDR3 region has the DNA TGCAGCGTTGACCCGGGGGGGAGCGGAAACACCATATATTTT. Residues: CSVDPGGSGNTIYF.

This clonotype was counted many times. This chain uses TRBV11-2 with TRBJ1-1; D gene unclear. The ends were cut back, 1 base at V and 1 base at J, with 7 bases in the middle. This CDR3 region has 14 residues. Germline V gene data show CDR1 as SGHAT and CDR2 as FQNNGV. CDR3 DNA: TGTGCCAGCAGCTTAGGGGGTGGGAACACTGAAGCTTTCTTT. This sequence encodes CASSLGGGNTEAFF.

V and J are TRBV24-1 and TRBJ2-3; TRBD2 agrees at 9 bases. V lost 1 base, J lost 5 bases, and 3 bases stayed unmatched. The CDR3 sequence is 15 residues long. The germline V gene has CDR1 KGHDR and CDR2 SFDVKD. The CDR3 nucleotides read TGTGCCACCAGTGATTTCCTAGCGGGAATAGATACGCAGTATTTT. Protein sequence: CATSDFLAGIDTQYF.

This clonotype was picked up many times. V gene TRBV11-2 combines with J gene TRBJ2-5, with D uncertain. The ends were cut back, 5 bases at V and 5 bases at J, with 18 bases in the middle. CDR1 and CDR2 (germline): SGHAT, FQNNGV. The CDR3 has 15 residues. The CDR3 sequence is CASSLLASFGETQYF. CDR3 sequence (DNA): TGTGCCAGCAGCCTCTTAGCTTCGTTCGGGGAGACCCAGTACTTC.

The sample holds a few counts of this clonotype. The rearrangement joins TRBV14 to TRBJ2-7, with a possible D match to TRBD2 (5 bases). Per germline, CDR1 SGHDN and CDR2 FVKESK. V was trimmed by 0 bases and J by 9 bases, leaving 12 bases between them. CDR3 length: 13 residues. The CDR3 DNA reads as TGTGCCAGCAGCCAAGACGAGGGCTTCGGGCAGTACTTC. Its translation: CASSQDEGFGQYF.

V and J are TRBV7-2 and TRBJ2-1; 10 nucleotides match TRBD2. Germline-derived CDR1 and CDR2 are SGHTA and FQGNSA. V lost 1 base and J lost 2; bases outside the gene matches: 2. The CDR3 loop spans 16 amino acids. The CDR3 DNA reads TGTGCCAGCAGCTTAGTAGCGGGAGGCACCTACAATGAGCAGTTCTTC. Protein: CASSLVAGGTYNEQFF.

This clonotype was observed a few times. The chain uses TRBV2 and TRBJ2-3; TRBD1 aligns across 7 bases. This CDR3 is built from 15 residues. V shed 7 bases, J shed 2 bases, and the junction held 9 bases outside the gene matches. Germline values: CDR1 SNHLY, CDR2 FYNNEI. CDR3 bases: TGTGCCAGCATCCCGGGACAGAGGACCACAGATACGCAGTATTTT. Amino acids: CASIPGQRTTDTQYF.

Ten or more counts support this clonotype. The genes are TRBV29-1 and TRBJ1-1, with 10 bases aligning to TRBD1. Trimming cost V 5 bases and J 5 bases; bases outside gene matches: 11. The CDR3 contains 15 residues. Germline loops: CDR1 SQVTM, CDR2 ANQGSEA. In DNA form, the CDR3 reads TGCAGCGTTTCCCCCGGGACAGGGGTAGGGACTGAAGCTTTCTTT. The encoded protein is CSVSPGTGVGTEAFF.

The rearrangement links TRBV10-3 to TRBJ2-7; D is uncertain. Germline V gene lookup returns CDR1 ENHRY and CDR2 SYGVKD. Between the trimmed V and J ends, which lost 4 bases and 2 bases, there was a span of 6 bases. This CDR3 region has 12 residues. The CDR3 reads CAISGETYEQYF. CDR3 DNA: TGTGCCATCAGTGGTGAAACCTACGAGCAGTACTTC.

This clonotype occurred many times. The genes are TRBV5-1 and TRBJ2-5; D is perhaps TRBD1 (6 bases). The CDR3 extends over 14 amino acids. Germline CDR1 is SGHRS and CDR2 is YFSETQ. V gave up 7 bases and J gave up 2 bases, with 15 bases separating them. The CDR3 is CASGRQELQETQYF. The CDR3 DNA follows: TGCGCCAGCGGCCGACAGGAACTACAAGAGACCCAGTACTTC. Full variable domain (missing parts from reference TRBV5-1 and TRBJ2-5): KAGVTQTPRYLIKTRGQQVTLSCSPISGHRSVSWYQQTPGQGLQFLFEYFSETQRNKGNFPGRFSGRQFSNSRSEMNVSTLELGDSALYLCASGRQELQETQYFGPGTRLLVL.

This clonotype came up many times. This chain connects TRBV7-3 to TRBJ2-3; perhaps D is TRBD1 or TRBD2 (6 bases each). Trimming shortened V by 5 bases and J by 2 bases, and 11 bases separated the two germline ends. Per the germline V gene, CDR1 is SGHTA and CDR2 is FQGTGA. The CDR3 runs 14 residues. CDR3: CASSRGVITDTQYF. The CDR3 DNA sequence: TGTGCCAGCAGCAGGGGGGTTATCACAGATACGCAGTATTTT.

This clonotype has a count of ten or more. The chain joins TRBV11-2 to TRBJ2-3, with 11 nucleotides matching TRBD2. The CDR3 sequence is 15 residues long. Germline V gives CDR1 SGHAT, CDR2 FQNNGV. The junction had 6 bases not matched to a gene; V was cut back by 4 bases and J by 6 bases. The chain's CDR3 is CASSSQLAGVDTQYF. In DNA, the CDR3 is TGTGCCAGCAGCTCCCAACTAGCGGGGGTTGATACGCAGTATTTT.

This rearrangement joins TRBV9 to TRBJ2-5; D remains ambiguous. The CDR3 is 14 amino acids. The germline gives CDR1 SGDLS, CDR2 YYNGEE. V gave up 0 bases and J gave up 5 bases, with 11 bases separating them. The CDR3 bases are TGTGCCAGCAGCGTAGACCCAAATAGGGAGACCCAGTACTTC. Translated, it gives CASSVDPNRETQYF.

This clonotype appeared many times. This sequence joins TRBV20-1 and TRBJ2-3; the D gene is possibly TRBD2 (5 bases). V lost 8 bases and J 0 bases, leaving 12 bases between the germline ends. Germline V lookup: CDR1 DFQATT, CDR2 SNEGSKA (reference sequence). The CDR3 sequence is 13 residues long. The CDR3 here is CSPGLSSTDTQYF. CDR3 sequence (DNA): TGCAGTCCGGGGTTATCTAGCACAGATACGCAGTATTTT.

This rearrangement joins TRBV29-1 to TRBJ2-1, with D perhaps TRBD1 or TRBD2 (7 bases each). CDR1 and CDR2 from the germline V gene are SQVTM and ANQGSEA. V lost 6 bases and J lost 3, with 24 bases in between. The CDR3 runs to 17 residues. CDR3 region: CSVGLTTGEGFYNEQFF. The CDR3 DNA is TGCAGCGTGGGATTAACCACAGGGGAGGGCTTCTACAATGAGCAGTTCTTC.

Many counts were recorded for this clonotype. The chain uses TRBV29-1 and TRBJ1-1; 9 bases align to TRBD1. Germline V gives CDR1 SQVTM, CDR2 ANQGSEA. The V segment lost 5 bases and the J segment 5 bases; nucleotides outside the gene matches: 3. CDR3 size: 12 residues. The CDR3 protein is CSVSTGGTEAFF. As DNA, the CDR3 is TGCAGCGTTTCGACAGGGGGGACTGAAGCTTTCTTT.

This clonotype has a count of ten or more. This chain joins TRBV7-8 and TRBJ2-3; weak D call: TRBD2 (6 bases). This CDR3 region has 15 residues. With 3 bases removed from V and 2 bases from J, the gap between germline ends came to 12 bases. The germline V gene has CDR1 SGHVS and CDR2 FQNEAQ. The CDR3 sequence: CASSFDGGSTDTQYF. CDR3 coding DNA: TGTGCCAGCAGCTTCGACGGGGGATCCACAGATACGCAGTATTTT.

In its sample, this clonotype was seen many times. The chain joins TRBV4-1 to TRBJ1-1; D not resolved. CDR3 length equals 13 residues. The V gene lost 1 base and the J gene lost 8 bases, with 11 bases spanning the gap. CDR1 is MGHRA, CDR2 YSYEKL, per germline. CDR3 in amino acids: CASSQVTALEAFF. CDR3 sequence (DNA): TGCGCCAGCAGCCAAGTAACAGCGCTGGAAGCTTTCTTT.

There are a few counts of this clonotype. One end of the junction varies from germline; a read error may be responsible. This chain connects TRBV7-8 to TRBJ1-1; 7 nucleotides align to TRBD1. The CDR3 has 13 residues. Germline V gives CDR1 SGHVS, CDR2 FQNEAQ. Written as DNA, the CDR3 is TGTGCCAGCAGCTATCGACAGGGAACTGAAGTTTTCTTT. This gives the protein CASSYRQGTEVFF. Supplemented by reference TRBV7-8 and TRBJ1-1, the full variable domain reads GAGVSQSPRYKVAKRGQDVALRCDPISGHVSLFWYQQALGQGPEFLTYFQNEAQLDKSGLPSDRFFAERPEGSVSTLKIQRTQQEDSAVYLCASSYRQGTEVFFGQGTRLTVV.

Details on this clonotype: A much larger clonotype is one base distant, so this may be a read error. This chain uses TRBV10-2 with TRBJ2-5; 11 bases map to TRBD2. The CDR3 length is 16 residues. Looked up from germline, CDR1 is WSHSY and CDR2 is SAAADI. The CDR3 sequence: CASSELAGGDQETQCF. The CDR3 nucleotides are TGCGCCAGCAGTGAGTTAGCGGGGGGGGACCAAGAGACCCAGTGCTTC.

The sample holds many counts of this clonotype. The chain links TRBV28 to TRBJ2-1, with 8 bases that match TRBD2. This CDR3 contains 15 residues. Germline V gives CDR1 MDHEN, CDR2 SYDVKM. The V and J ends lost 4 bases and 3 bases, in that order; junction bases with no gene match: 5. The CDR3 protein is CASSSAGVSYNEQFF. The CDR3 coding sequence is TGTGCCAGCAGTTCAGCGGGAGTAAGCTACAATGAGCAGTTCTTC.

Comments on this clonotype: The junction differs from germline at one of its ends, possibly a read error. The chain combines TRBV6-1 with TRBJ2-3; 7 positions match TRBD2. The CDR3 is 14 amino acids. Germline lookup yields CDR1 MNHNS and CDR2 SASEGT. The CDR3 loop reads CASSATRTSHVMHF. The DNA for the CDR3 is TGTGCCAGCAGTGCAACCAGGACTAGTCATGTTATGCATTTT.

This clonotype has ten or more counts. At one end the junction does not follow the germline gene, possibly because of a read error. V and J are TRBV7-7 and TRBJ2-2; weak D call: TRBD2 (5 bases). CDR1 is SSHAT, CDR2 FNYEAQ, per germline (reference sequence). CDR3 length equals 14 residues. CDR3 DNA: TGTGCTAGCAGCTTATTGGCGGGCACCGGGGAGCTGTTTTTT. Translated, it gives CASSLLAGTGELFF. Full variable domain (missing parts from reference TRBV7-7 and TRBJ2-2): GAGVSQSPRYKVTKRGQDVTLRCDPISSHATLYWYQQALGQGPEFLTYFNYEAQPDKSGLPSDRFSAERPEGSISTLTIQRTEQRDSAMYRCASSLLAGTGELFFGEGSRLTVL.

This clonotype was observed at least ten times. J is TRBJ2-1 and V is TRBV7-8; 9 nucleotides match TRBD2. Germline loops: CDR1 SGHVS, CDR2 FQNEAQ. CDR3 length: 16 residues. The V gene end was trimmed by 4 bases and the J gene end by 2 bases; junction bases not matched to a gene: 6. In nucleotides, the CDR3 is TGTGCCAGCAGCTACGCGGGGGGGACTACCTACAATGAGCAGTTCTTC. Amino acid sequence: CASSYAGGTTYNEQFF.

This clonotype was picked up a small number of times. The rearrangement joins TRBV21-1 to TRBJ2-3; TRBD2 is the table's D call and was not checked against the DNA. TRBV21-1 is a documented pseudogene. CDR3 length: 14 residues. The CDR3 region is CASSGTSSTDTQYF. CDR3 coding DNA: TGTGCCAGCAGCGGGACTAGCAGCACAGATACGCAGTATTTT.

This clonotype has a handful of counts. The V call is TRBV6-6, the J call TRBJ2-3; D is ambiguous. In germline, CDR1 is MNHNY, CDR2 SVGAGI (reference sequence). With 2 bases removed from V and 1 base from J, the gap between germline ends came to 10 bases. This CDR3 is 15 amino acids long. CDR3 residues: CASSYPLGGTDTQYF. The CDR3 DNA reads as TGTGCCAGCAGTTACCCCCTTGGGGGCACAGATACGCAGTATTTT.